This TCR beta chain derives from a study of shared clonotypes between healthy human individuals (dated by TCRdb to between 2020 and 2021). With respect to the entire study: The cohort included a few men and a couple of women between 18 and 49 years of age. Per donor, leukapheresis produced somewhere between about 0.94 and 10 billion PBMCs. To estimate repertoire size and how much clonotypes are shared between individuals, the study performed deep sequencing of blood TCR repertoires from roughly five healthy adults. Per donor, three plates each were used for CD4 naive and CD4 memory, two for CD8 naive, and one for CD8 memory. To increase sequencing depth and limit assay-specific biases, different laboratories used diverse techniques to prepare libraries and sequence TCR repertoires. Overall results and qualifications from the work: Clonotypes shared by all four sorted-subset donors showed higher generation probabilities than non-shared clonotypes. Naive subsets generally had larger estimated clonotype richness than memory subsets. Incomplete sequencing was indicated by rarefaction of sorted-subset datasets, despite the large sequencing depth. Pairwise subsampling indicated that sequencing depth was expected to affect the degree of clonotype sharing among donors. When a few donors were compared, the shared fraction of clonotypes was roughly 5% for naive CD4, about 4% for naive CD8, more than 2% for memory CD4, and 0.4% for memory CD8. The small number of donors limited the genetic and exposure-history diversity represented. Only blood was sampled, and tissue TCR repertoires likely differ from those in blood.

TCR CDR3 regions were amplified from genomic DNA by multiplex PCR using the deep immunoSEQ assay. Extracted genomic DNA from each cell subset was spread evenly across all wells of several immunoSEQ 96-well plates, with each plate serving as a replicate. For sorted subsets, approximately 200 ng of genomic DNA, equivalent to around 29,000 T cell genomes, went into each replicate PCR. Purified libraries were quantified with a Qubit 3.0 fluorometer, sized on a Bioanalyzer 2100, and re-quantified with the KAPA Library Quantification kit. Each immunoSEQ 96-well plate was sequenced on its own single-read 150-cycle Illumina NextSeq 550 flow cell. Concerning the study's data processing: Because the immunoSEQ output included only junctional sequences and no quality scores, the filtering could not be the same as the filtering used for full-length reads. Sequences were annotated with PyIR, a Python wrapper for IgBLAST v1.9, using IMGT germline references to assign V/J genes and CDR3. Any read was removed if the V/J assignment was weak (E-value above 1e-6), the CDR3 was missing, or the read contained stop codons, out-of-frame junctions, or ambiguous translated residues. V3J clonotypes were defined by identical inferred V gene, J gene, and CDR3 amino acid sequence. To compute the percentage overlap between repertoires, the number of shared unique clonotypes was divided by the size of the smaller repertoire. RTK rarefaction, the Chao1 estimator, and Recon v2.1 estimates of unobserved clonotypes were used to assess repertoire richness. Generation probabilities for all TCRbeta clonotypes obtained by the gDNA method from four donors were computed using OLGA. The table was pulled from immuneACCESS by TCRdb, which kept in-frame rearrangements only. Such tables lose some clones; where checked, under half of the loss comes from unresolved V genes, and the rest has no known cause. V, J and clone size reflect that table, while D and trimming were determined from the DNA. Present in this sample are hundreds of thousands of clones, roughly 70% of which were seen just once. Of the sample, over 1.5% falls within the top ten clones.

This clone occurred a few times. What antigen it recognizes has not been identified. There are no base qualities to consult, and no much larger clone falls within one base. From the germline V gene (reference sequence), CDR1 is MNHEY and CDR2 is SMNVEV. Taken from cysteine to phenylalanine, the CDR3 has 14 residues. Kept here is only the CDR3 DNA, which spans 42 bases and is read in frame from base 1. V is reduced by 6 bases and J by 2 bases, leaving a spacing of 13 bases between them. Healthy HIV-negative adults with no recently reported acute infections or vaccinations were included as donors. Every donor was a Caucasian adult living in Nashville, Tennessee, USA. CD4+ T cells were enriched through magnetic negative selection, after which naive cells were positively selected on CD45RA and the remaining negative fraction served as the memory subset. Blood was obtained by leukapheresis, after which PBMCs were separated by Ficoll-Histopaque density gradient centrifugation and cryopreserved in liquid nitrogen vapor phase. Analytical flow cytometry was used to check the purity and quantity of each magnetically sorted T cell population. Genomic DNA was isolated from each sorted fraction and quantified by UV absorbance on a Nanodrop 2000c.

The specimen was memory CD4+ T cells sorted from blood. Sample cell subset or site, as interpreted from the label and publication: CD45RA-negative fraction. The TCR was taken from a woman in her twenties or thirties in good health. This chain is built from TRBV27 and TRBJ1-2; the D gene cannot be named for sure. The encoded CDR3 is CASSPSYQNYGYTF. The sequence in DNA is TGTGCCAGCAGCCCCTCCTATCAAAACTATGGCTACACCTTC.